The 20 T cell receptor beta chains below come from one sample, sequenced in a study of CD8+ T cells in alopecia areata listed by TCRdb under 2018. Library preparation was by the immunoSEQ multiplex PCR assay. To provide template for TCR sequencing, every sample had RNA extracted and reverse transcribed into cDNA. This immuneACCESS table, as held by TCRdb, lists in-frame sequences with V and J called but not all clones. Of the missing ones, under half trace to an unresolved V gene in checked studies; the others have no known cause. The table for this sample lists more than 200,000 clones; 67% of them were counted only once. The ten largest clones add up to approximately 1.2% of the sample. The time point label for this specimen denotes: baseline before oral tofacitinib. The sample was CD4+ T cells sorted from blood, taken at week 0. These receptors were collected from a human donor with alopecia areata.

The chain carries TRBV30 and TRBJ2-7; the D gene is possibly TRBD2 (5 bases). This CDR3 is built from 11 residues. V was cut by 3 bases and J by 6 bases, with 9 bases left in between. The germline V gene encodes CDR1 GTSNPN and CDR2 SVGIG (reference sequence). The CDR3 spells CAWRRDSEQYF. In DNA form, the CDR3 reads TGTGCCTGGAGACGGGATTCCGAGCAGTACTTC.

The V call is TRBV7-9, the J call TRBJ1-6; unclear D gene. The CDR3 covers 14 residues. The V and J ends lost 8 bases and 7 bases respectively, with 15 bases between them. Germline V gene sequence: CDR1 SEHNR, CDR2 FQNEAQ (reference sequence). This chain's CDR3 is CASRGGSRNSPLHF. The CDR3 DNA sequence: TGTGCCAGCCGCGGTGGCAGTCGGAATTCACCCCTCCACTTT.

The chain carries TRBV9 and TRBJ2-3; 7 bases are a match to TRBD1. Germline CDR1 is SGDLS and CDR2 is YYNGEE. The CDR3 sequence is 15 residues long. The V gene end was trimmed by 4 bases and the J gene end by 0 bases; junction bases not matched to a gene: 5. The chain's CDR3 is CASSQGTESTDTQYF. CDR3 DNA: TGTGCCAGCAGCCAGGGGACAGAAAGCACAGATACGCAGTATTTT. The full variable domain, completed using reference TRBV9 and TRBJ2-3, is DSGVTQTPKHLITATGQRVTLRCSPRSGDLSVYWYQQSLDQGLQFLIQYYNGEERAKGNILERFSAQQFPDLHSELNLSSLELGDSALYFCASSQGTESTDTQYFGPGTRLTVL.

The chain combines TRBV19 with TRBJ2-3, with 7 positions matching TRBD1. The CDR3 contains 14 residues. CDR1 is LNHDA and CDR2 is SQIVND in the germline V gene (reference sequence). The trim removed 6 bases at V and 2 bases at J, leaving 5 bases unmatched. CDR3 in DNA: TGTGCCAGTAGACGACAGGGTTCCACAGATACGCAGTATTTT. Its protein product is CASRRQGSTDTQYF.

The V gene is TRBV5-1, the J gene TRBJ2-5; TRBD1 matches 12 bases. This CDR3 has 15 amino acids. Unmatched junction bases numbered 6, after V lost 4 bases and J lost 5 bases. The germline V gene has CDR1 SGHRS and CDR2 YFSETQ. CDR3 in amino acids: CASSEGDRGPETQYF. CDR3 sequence (DNA): TGCGCCAGCAGCGAAGGGGACAGGGGGCCGGAGACCCAGTACTTC.

This rearrangement joins TRBV7-9 to TRBJ2-3, with D hard to call. Trimming left V 4 bases short and J 1 base short, with 15 bases between. The germline V gene has CDR1 SEHNR and CDR2 FQNEAQ (reference sequence). The CDR3 extends over 16 amino acids. The CDR3 protein is CASSSRSSGGTDTQYF. The CDR3 DNA follows: TGTGCCAGCAGCTCGCGTTCCTCGGGCGGCACAGATACGCAGTATTTT. The full variable domain, completed using reference TRBV7-9 and TRBJ2-3, is DTGVSQNPRHKITKRGQNVTFRCDPISEHNRLYWYRQTLGQGPEFLTYFQNEAQLEKSRLLSDRFSAERPKGSFSTLEIQRTEQGDSAMYLCASSSRSSGGTDTQYFGPGTRLTVL.

This clone has only one observation. This chain connects TRBV29-1 to TRBJ2-3; the match to TRBD1 covers 8 bases. After removal of 4 bases from V and 8 bases from J, the junction contained 8 bases not matched to a gene. There are 13 residues in the CDR3. In germline, CDR1 is SQVTM, CDR2 ANQGSEA. CDR3 nucleotide sequence: TGCAGCGTTGTAACAGGGGGGCGCGGTACGCAGTATTTT. Protein sequence: CSVVTGGRGTQYF.

This chain connects TRBV30 to TRBJ1-2; 8 nucleotides match TRBD1. The germline V gene has CDR1 GTSNPN and CDR2 SVGIG (reference sequence). V was clipped by 7 bases and J by 8 bases; unmatched bases: 12. The CDR3 is 13 amino acids. The DNA of the CDR3 is TGTGCCTTGCTACAGGGGGTAGAAGAAGGCTACACCTTC. Translation gives CALLQGVEEGYTF.

The chain is built from TRBV30 and TRBJ1-2; no definite D call. Trimming left V 1 base short and J 8 bases short, with 17 bases between. The CDR3 is 14 amino acids. From germline, CDR1 is GTSNPN and CDR2 SVGIG (reference sequence). The CDR3 nucleotides read TGTGCCTGGAGTGGTCCACCTAGTGGAGGGGGCTACACCTTC. Translated: CAWSGPPSGGGYTF.

The chain employs TRBV10-3 and TRBJ1-5; TRBD1 matches at 7 bases. The V segment lost 3 bases and the J segment 5 bases; nucleotides outside the gene matches: 4. The CDR3 length is 14 residues. In germline, CDR1 is ENHRY, CDR2 SYGVKD. The CDR3 is CAISEDRADQPQHF. CDR3 sequence (DNA): TGTGCCATCAGTGAAGACAGGGCCGATCAGCCCCAGCATTTT.

With respect to this clone: Other DNA sequences from this sample encode an identical CDR3 as well. This chain uses TRBV27 with TRBJ2-5; 8 nucleotides align to TRBD1. V lost 5 bases to trimming and J lost 1 base; unmatched junction nucleotides: 6. The germline V gene has CDR1 MNHEY and CDR2 SMNVEV (reference sequence). The CDR3 spans 15 residues. In DNA, the CDR3 is TGTGCCAGCAGTCCGAGACAGGGGCGCCAAGAGACCCAGTACTTC. Its protein is CASSPRQGRQETQYF.

This clone was observed once. The chain couples TRBV21-1 to TRBJ2-5; no check of the table's D call, TRBD2, against the DNA was made. TRBV21-1 is a pseudogene. This CDR3 spans 10 amino acids. Here the CDR3 reads CTGTRETQYF. In DNA form, the CDR3 reads TGTACCGGGACTAGGGAGACCCAGTACTTC.

V usage is TRBV7-2 and J usage is TRBJ2-5; 8 bases match TRBD2. Germline CDR1 SGHTA, CDR2 FQGNSA. The CDR3 has 14 residues. With V trimmed by 2 bases and J by 5 bases, 4 bases remained unmatched. CDR3 loop: CASSLMVAGETQYF. The CDR3 nucleotides are TGTGCCAGCAGCTTAATGGTAGCGGGGGAGACCCAGTACTTC.

CDR3 nucleotides: TGTGCCAGCAGCCCCGACTGGGAGACCCAGTACTTC. Translating gives CASSPDWETQYF. This chain joins TRBV7-2 and TRBJ2-5; D gene unclear. Germline CDR1 and CDR2: SGHTA and FQGNSA. This CDR3 is built from 12 residues. The V end was cut by 5 bases, the J end by 5 bases, with 9 bases between.

Note on this clone: The same CDR3 is also encoded by other DNA sequences in this sample. The chain links TRBV29-1 to TRBJ2-7; D is possibly TRBD1 (5 bases). This CDR3 comprises 12 residues. V lost 4 bases and J lost 0, with 7 bases in between. Per germline, CDR1 SQVTM and CDR2 ANQGSEA. CDR3 in DNA: TGCAGCGTTGCGACAGCCTCCTACGAGCAGTACTTC. Protein: CSVATASYEQYF.

In this sample, this clone turned up a few times. The rearrangement joins TRBV29-1 to TRBJ1-2; maybe TRBD1 (5 bases). The CDR3 is 11 amino acids. Germline loops: CDR1 SQVTM, CDR2 ANQGSEA. The V end lost 3 bases, the J end lost 4 bases, and 6 bases lay between the germline ends. The CDR3 loop reads CSVDRAYGYTF. The DNA for the CDR3 is TGCAGCGTTGACAGGGCCTATGGCTACACCTTC.

The rearrangement joins TRBV15 to TRBJ2-5, with D uncertain. CDR1 is LNHNV, CDR2 YYDKDF, per germline (reference sequence). The CDR3 length is 16 residues. V was pared by 0 bases and J by 7 bases, with 18 bases between. The DNA of the CDR3 is TGTGCCACCAGCAGAGACCAAGAAGGGCCTTCGGGGACCCAGTACTTC. It encodes CATSRDQEGPSGTQYF.

The chain couples TRBV4-1 to TRBJ2-4; maybe TRBD2 (6 bases). Germline values: CDR1 MGHRA, CDR2 YSYEKL. V was clipped by 4 bases and J by 15 bases, with 22 bases between them. This CDR3 spans 14 amino acids. CDR3 loop: CASSPARDSVPAYF. The CDR3 bases are TGCGCCAGCAGCCCGGCCCGGGACTCCGTCCCGGCGTACTTC.

This clone was detected a few times. The rearrangement links TRBV9 to TRBJ2-7; no clear D. The CDR3 loop spans 15 amino acids. Germline V lookup: CDR1 SGDLS, CDR2 YYNGEE. The germline V and J ends were trimmed by 0 bases and 0 bases, with 10 bases remaining between them. In DNA form, the CDR3 reads TGTGCCAGCAGCGTAGAGGACGGCCTCTCCTACGAGCAGTACTTC. It codes for CASSVEDGLSYEQYF.

The chain carries TRBV5-1 and TRBJ2-2; D is ambiguous. From germline, CDR1 is SGHRS and CDR2 YFSETQ. The CDR3 extends over 14 amino acids. V shed 0 bases and J shed 4 bases, with 7 bases lying between them. For the CDR3, the DNA is TGCGCCAGCAGCTTGGGGCCGTTCACCGGGGAGCTGTTTTTT. This sequence encodes CASSLGPFTGELFF.